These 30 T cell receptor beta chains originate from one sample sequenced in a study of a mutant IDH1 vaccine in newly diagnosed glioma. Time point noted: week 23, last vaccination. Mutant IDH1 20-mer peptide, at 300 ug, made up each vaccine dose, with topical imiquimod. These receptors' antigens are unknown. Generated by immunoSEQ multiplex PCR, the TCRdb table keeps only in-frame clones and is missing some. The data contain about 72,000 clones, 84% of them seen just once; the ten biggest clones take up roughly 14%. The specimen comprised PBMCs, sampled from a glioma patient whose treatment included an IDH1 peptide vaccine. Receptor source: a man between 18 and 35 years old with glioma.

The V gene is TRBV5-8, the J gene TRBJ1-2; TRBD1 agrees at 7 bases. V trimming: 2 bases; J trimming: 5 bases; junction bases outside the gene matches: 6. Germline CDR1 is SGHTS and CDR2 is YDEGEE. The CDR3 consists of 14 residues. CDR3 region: CASSLGTAFYGYTF. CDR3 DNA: TGTGCCAGCAGCTTAGGGACAGCATTTTATGGCTACACCTTC.

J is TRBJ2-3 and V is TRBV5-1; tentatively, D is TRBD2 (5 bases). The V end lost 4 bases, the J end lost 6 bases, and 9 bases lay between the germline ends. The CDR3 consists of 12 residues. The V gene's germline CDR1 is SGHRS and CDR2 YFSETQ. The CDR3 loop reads CASSVPGDTQYF. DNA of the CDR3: TGCGCCAGCAGCGTTCCGGGGGATACGCAGTATTTT.

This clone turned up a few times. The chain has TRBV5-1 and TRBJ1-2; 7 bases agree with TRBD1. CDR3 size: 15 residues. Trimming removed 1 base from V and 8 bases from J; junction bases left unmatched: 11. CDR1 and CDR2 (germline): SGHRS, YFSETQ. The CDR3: CASSLSEQTGVGYTF. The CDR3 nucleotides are TGCGCCAGCAGCTTGTCGGAGCAAACAGGGGTCGGCTACACCTTC.

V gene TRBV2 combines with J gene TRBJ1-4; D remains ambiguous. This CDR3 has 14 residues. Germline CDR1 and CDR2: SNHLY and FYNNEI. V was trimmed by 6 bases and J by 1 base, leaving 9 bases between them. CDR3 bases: TGTGCCAGCAGGGCAGGAAGAACTAATGAAAAACTGTTTTTT. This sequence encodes CASRAGRTNEKLFF.

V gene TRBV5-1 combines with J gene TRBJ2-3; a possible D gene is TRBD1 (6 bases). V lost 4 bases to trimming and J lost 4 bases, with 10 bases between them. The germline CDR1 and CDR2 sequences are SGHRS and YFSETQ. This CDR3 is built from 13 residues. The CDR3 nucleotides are TGCGCCAGCAGCCTAAGACAGGCAGATACGCAGTATTTT. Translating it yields CASSLRQADTQYF.

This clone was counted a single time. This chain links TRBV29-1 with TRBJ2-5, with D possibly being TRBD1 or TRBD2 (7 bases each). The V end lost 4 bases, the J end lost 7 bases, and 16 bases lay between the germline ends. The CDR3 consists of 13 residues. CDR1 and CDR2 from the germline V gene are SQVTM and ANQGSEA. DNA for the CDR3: TGCAGCGTTGGACAACCAGGGGGGGGGACCCAGTACTTC. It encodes CSVGQPGGGTQYF.

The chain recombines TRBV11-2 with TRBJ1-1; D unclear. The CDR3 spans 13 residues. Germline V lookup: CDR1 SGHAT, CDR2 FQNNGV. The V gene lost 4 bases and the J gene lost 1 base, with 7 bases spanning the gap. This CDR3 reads CASSSWSNTEAFF. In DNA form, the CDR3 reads TGTGCCAGCAGCTCGTGGTCGAACACTGAAGCTTTCTTT. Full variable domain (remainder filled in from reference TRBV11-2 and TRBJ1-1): EAGVAQSPRYKIIEKRQSVAFWCNPISGHATLYWYQQILGQGPKLLIQFQNNGVVDDSQLPKDRFSAERLKGVDSTLKIQPAKLEDSAVYLCASSSWSNTEAFFGQGTRLTVV.

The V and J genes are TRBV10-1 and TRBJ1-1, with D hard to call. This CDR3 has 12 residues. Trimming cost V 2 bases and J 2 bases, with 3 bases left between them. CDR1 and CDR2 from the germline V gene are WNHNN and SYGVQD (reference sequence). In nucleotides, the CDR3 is TGCGCCAGCAGTGAGCCAAACACTGAAGCTTTCTTT. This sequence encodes CASSEPNTEAFF.

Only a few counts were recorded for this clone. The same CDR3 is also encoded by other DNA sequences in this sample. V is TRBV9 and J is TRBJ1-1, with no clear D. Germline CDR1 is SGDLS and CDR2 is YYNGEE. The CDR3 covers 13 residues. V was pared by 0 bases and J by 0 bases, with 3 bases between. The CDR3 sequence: CASSVEVNTEAFF. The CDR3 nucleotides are TGTGCCAGCAGCGTAGAGGTGAACACTGAAGCTTTCTTT.

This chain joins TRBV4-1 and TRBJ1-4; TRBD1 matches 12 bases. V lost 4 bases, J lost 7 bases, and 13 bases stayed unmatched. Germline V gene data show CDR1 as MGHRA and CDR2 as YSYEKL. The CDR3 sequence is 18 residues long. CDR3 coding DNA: TGCGCCAGCAGCCCCATCCGGGACAGGGGGCTCCTGGGTGAAAAACTGTTTTTT. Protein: CASSPIRDRGLLGEKLFF.

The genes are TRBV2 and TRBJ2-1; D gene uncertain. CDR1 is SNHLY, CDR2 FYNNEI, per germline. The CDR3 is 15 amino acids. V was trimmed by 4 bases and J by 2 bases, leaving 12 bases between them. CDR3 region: CASSGVARAYNEQFF. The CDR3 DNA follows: TGTGCCAGCAGTGGCGTAGCTAGAGCCTACAATGAGCAGTTCTTC.

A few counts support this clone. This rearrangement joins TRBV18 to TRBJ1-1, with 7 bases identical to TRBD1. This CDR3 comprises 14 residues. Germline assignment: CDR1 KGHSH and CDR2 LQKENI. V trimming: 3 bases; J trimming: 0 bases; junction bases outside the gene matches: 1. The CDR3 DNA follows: TGTGCCAGCTCACCGGACAGGATGAACACTGAAGCTTTCTTT. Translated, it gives CASSPDRMNTEAFF.

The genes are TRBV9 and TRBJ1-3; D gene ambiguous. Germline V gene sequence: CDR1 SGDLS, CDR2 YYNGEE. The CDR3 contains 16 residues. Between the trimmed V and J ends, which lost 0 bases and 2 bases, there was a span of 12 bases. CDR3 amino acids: CASSVVPEGAGNTIYF. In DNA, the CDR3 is TGTGCCAGCAGCGTAGTTCCGGAGGGAGCTGGAAACACCATATATTTT.

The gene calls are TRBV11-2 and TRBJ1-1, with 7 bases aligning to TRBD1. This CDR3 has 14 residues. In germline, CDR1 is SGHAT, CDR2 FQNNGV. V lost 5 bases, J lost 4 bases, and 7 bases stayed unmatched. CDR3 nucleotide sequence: TGTGCCAGCAGCGAACGACAGGGCTTCACTGAAGCTTTCTTT. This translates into CASSERQGFTEAFF.

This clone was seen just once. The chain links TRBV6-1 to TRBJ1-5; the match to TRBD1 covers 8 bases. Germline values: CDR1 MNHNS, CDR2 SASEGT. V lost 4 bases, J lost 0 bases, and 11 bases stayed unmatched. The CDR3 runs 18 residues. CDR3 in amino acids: CASSGRQGFIDSNQPQHF. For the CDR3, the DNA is TGTGCCAGCAGTGGGAGACAGGGGTTTATAGATAGCAATCAGCCCCAGCATTTT.

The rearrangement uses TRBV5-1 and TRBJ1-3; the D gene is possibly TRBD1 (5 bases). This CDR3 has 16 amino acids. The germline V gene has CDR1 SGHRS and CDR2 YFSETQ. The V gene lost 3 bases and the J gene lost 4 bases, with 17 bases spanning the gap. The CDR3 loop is CASSSRIGALGNTIYF. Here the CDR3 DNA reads TGCGCCAGCAGCTCGCGGATAGGGGCCCTGGGAAACACCATATATTTT.

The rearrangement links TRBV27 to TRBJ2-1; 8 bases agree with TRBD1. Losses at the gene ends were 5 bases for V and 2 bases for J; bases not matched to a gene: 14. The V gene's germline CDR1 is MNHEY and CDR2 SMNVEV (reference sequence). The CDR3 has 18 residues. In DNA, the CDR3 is TGTGCCAGCAGTCTTTTAAAGACAGGGGCCCTTGCCTACAATGAGCAGTTCTTC. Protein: CASSLLKTGALAYNEQFF.

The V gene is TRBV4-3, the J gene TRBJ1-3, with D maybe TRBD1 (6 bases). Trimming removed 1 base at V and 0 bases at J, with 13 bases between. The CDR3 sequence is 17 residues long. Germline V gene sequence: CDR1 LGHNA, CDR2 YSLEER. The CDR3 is CASSQVYEGHSGNTIYF. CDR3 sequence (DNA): TGCGCCAGCAGCCAAGTTTATGAGGGACACTCTGGAAACACCATATATTTT.

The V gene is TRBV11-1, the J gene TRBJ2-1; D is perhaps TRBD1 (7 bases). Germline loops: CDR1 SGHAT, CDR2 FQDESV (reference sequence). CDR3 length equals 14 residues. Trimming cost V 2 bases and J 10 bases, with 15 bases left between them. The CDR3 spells CASSLPGVRGEQFF. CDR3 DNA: TGTGCCAGCAGCTTACCGGGGGTCAGGGGGGAGCAGTTCTTC.

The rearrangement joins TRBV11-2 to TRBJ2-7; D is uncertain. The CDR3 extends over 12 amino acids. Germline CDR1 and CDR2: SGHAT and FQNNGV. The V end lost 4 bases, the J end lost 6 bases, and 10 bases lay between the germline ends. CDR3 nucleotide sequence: TGTGCCAGCAGCTCCTGGGTGGGCGAGCAGTACTTC. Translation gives CASSSWVGEQYF. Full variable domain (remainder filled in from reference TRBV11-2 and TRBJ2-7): EAGVAQSPRYKIIEKRQSVAFWCNPISGHATLYWYQQILGQGPKLLIQFQNNGVVDDSQLPKDRFSAERLKGVDSTLKIQPAKLEDSAVYLCASSSWVGEQYFGPGTRLTVT.

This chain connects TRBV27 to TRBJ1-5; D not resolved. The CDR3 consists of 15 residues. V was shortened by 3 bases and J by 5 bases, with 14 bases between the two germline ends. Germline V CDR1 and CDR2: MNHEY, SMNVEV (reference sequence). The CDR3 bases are TGTGCCAGCAGTTTGAGGCCGGGAGCAGATCAGCCCCAGCATTTT. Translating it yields CASSLRPGADQPQHF.

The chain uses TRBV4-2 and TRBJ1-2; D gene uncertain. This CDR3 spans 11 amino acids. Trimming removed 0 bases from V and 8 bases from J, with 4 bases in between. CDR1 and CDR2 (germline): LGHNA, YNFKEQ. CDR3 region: CASSQDRGYTF. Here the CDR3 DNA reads TGTGCCAGCAGCCAAGACCGGGGCTACACCTTC.

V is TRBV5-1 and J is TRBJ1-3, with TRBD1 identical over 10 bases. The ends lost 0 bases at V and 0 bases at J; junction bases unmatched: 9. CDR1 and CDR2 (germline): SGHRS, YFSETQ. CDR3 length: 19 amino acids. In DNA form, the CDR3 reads TGCGCCAGCAGCTTGGGACAGGGGGCGGCAGCCCTCTCTGGAAACACCATATATTTT. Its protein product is CASSLGQGAAALSGNTIYF.

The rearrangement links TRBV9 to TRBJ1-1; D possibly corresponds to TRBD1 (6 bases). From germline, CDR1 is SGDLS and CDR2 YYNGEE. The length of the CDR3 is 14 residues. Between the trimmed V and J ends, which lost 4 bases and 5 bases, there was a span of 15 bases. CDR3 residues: CASSLLTGGTEAFF. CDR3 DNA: TGTGCCAGCAGCCTCCTGACAGGCGGGACTGAAGCTTTCTTT.

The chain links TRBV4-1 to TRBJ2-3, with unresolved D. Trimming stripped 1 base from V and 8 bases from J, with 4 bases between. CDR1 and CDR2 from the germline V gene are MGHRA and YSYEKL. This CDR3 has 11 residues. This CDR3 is CASSQAGTQYF. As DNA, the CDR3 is TGCGCCAGCAGCCAAGCTGGTACGCAGTATTTT.

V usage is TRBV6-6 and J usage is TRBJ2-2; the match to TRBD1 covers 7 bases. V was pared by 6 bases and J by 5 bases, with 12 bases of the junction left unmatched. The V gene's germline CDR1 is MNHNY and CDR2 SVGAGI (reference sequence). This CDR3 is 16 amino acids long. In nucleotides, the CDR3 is TGTGCCAGCAGGCGCGACGACAGGGTTCGGACCGGGGAGCTGTTTTTT. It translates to CASRRDDRVRTGELFF.

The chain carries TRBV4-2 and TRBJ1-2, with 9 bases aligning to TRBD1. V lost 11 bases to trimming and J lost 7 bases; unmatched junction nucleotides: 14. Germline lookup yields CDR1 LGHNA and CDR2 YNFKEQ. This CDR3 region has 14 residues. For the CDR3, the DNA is TGTGCCGCCAGGAGGACGGGACAGGGATTTGGCTACACCTTC. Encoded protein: CAARRTGQGFGYTF.

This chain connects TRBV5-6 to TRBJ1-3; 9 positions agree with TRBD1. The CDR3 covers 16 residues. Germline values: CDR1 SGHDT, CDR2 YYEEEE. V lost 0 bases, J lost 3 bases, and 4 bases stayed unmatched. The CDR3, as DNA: TGTGCCAGCAGCTTGGCCGGGACAGGGTATGGAAACACCATATATTTT. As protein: CASSLAGTGYGNTIYF.

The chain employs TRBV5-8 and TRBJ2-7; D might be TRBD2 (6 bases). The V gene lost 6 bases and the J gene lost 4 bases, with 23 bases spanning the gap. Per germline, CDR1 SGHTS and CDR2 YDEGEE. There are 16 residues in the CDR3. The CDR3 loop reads CASNHHLRDGRYEQYF. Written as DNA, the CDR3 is TGTGCCAGCAACCACCACCTCCGGGATGGGAGGTACGAGCAGTACTTC.

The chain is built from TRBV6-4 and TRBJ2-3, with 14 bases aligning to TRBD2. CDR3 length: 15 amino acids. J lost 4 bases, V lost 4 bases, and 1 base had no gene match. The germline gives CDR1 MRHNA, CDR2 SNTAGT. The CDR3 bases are TGTGCCAGCAGTGCGACTAGCGGGGGGGCAGATACGCAGTATTTT. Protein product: CASSATSGGADTQYF.